These T cell receptor beta chains were read from a single sample in a study of blood T cell repertoires in COVID-19. Generated by immunoSEQ multiplex PCR, the TCRdb table keeps only in-frame clones and is missing some. The sample includes roughly 100,000 clones, around 90% seen only once; the top ten take around 2%. The sequencing sample was made of peripheral blood. The receptors were gathered from a man aged 45 to 65 with active COVID-19. Both conserved end residues are part of each CDR3. The D gene is left open where the match is weak. Some rows mark clone size as missing; the rest say once, few, many or name a class of expanded clone.

abundance	d_gene	v_gene	j_gene	CDR3aa	CDR3nt
.	TRBD2	TRBV30	TRBJ2-5	CAWELLGGGETQYF	TGTGCCTGGGAACTACTGGGGGGGGGTGAGACCCAGTACTTC
few	TRBD1	TRBV9	TRBJ1-5	CASSEGTVSNQPQHF	TGTGCCAGCAGCGAAGGGACAGTTAGCAATCAGCCCCAGCATTTT
few	.	TRBV20-1	TRBJ2-7	CSAKSGGTHAF	TGCAGTGCTAAAAGCGGTGGGACTCATGCCTTC
.	.	TRBV19	TRBJ2-7	CASSIAFGSSYEQYF	TGTGCCAGTAGTATAGCTTTCGGGAGCTCCTACGAGCAGTACTTC
.	TRBD2	TRBV6-5	TRBJ2-7	CASRGGIEQYF	TGTGCCAGCCGCGGGGGAATCGAGCAGTACTTC
.	.	TRBV4-1	TRBJ1-6	CASSPEYSYNSPLHF	TGCGCCAGCAGCCCAGAGTACTCCTATAATTCACCCCTCCACTTT
.	TRBD2	TRBV4-1	TRBJ2-2	CASSQAESGARTGELFF	TGCGCCAGCAGCCAAGCGGAGAGCGGGGCTAGAACCGGGGAGCTGTTTTTT
.	.	TRBV30	TRBJ2-7	CAWGQDYEQYF	TGTGCCTGGGGTCAGGACTACGAGCAGTACTTC
.	TRBD1	TRBV28	TRBJ2-7	CASSTQHTRDRYVEQYF	TGTGCCAGCAGTACTCAACATACCCGGGACAGGTATGTCGAACAGTACTTC
medium-sized	TRBD1	TRBV5-1	TRBJ1-1	CASSLTGGSNTEAFF	TGCGCCAGCAGCTTGACAGGGGGCTCGAACACTGAAGCTTTCTTT
.	.	TRBV9	TRBJ2-7	CASGRLGEQYF	TGTGCCAGCGGGAGGCTAGGAGAGCAGTACTTC